This section outlines one T cell receptor beta chain sequence together with its context. The data were taken from a study of blood T cell repertoires in COVID-19. Study summary: Italy, Spain and the United States were the sources of the convalescent and acute COVID-19 samples. PBMCs, B-cell-depleted T cells, or T cells provided the cDNA or gDNA that made up the material.

Trimming left V 9 bases short and J 6 bases short, with 15 bases between. Germline values: CDR1 KGHSY, CDR2 FQNENV. The CDR3 has 13 residues. Per the original data handling: It was from reference gene primer amplification that nucleated cell counts were estimated. TCRdb's table, derived via immunoSEQ multiplex PCR, lists solely in-frame clones and lacks some. V and J calls and clone size are as listed in that table; D and trimming were resolved from the DNA. The data show about 280,000 clones, with roughly 88% seen just once and about 8.5% held by the top ten. Sequenced material: peripheral blood. The sequence came from a man aged 18 to 29 with active or convalescent COVID-19. The chain is built from TRBV16 and TRBJ1-5; D not certain. The CDR3 region is CASAPGSAQPQHF. CDR3 nucleotides: TGTGCCAGTGCGCCGGGAAGTGCTCAGCCCCAGCATTTT. The full variable domain, in which reference TRBV16 and TRBJ1-5 provide the parts outside the CDR3, is GEEVAQTPKHLVRGEGQKAKLYCAPIKGHSYVFWYQQVLKNEFKFLISFQNENVFDETGMPKERFSAKCLPNSPCSLEIQATKLEDSAVYFCASAPGSAQPQHFGDGTRLSIL.